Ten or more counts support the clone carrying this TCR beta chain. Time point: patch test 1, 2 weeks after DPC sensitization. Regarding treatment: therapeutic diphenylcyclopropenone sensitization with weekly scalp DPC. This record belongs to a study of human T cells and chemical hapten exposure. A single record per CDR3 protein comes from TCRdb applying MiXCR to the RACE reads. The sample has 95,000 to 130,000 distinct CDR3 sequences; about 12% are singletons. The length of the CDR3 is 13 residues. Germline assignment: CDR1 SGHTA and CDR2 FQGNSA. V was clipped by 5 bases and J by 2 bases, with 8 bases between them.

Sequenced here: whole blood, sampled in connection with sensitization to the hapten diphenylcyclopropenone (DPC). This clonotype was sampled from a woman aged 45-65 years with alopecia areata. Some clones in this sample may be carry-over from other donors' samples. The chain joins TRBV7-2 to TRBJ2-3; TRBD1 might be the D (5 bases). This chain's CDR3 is CASSPRATDTQYF. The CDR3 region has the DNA TGTGCCAGCAGCCCCAGGGCCACAGATACGCAGTATTTT.